This T cell receptor (beta chain) emerged from a study of post-analysis software for immune sequencing data. Across the study: Courses of disease covered relapsing-remitting, secondary progressive and progressive-relapsing multiple sclerosis.

This clonotype has just a few counts. The antigen remains undetermined. Study-level findings and limits: Patients carried five TRBV segments more frequently than controls did, and TRBV5-6, TRBV5-1 and TRBV20-1 were among them. Controls showed significantly higher normalized Chao1 diversity than did multiple sclerosis patients.

TCR beta cDNA libraries had unique molecular identifiers. The T cell input of roughly 0.9 to 10 million gave 400,000 to 500,000 cDNA molecules. MiXCR, run by TCRdb on the PCR reads, gives a single entry per CDR3 protein. The repertoire has roughly 580,000 distinct CDR3 sequences, around 47% of them found once; the top ten carry about 1.5%. V shed 3 bases, J shed 7 bases, and the junction held 6 bases outside the gene matches. Per germline, CDR1 DFQATT and CDR2 SNEGSKA (reference sequence). This CDR3 comprises 13 residues. The sequenced material came from blood. The rearrangement links TRBV20-1 to TRBJ2-1, with TRBD2 identical over 7 bases. The TCR comes from a girl aged 10-17 years with multiple sclerosis. Written as DNA, the CDR3 is TGCAGTGCTAGGGGGGGGAGGACAAATGAGCAGTTCTTC. Encoded protein: CSARGGRTNEQFF.